Detailed here is one TCR beta chain. The antigen remains unidentified. The data are from a study of shared clonotypes between healthy human individuals. Study-wide findings and caveats: Among donors, clonotype sharing was expected to be affected by sequencing depth. A small donor pool kept down the genetic and exposure-history diversity that was represented.

At a deep level, the assay was run. The table came from immunoSEQ multiplex PCR; TCRdb's copy has only in-frame clones and leaves some out. Altogether 2 million to 2.5 million clones are present, approximately 95% being singletons, with the ten largest covering less than 0.15%. The CDR3 has 15 residues. V lost 2 bases to trimming and J lost 2 bases, with 9 bases between them. Germline-derived CDR1 and CDR2 are SNHLY and FYNNEI. Material for sequencing was naive CD4+ T cells sorted from blood. As for subset: CD45RA+ positively selected. The rearrangement joins TRBV2 to TRBJ2-2, with D possibly being TRBD1 (6 bases). The sequence came from a man aged 18-30 years in good health. The CDR3 nucleotides are TGTGCCAGCAGTGAACTGGGACAAAACACCGGGGAGCTGTTTTTT. Amino acids: CASSELGQNTGELFF.